This is a list of T cell receptor beta chains from one sample in a study of OX40 agonist ivuxolimab in advanced cancers. TCRdb keeps only in-frame clones here, not all; method: immunoSEQ multiplex PCR. The data hold tens of thousands of clones, with 65% to 80% observed a single time. The sample was CD4+ or CD8+ T cells sorted from blood, taken in a trial of the OX40 agonist ivuxolimab. These receptors originate from an adult with an advanced solid tumor such as melanoma, head and neck, liver or kidney cancer. Each CDR3 is given with its conserved first and last residue. Fields, in order: clone size, D gene, V gene, J gene, CDR3 length, CDR3 DNA, CDR3 protein. D genes are given only for firm matches. Size tells how often a clone was seen (once, few, many) or the class of an expanded clone, and some rows leave it out.

clone size: .
D gene: TRBD1
V gene: TRBV6-6
J gene: TRBJ2-3
CDR3 length: 15
CDR3 DNA: TGCGCCAGCAGTTCCCCCGGGACAGCCACAGATACGCAGTATTTT
CDR3 protein: CASSSPGTATDTQYF

clone size: .
D gene: .
V gene: TRBV10-3
J gene: TRBJ1-5
CDR3 length: 13
CDR3 DNA: TGTGCCATCAGTGCCTACACGGATCAGCCCCAGCATTTT
CDR3 protein: CAISAYTDQPQHF

clone size: .
D gene: .
V gene: TRBV23-1
J gene: TRBJ1-1
CDR3 length: 22
CDR3 DNA: TGCGCCAGCAGTCAATGCCTCTCCGGAACGGGACCAAGGGGGTCGGCGAACACTGAAGCTTTCTTT
CDR3 protein: CASSQCLSGTGPRGSANTEAFF

clone size: once
D gene: TRBD1
V gene: TRBV6-5
J gene: TRBJ1-4
CDR3 length: 15
CDR3 DNA: TGTGCCAGCAGTTACGGGGGACAGGGGGGTGAAAAACTGTTTTTT
CDR3 protein: CASSYGGQGGEKLFF

clone size: .
D gene: .
V gene: TRBV7-2
J gene: TRBJ1-1
CDR3 length: 13
CDR3 DNA: TGTGCCAGCAGCTTGTCAGTGAACACTGAAGCTTTCTTT
CDR3 protein: CASSLSVNTEAFF

clone size: .
D gene: .
V gene: TRBV7-8
J gene: TRBJ2-1
CDR3 length: 14
CDR3 DNA: TGTGCCAGCAGCTCCGAGGGGCCTCACAGTGAGCAGTTCTTC
CDR3 protein: CASSSEGPHSEQFF

clone size: .
D gene: .
V gene: TRBV18
J gene: TRBJ1-4
CDR3 length: 19
CDR3 DNA: TGTGCCAGCTCACCACCGGGCTCAAACAAGGCGGGGGCGGGTGAAAAACTGTTTTTT
CDR3 protein: CASSPPGSNKAGAGEKLFF

clone size: .
D gene: .
V gene: TRBV27
J gene: TRBJ2-2
CDR3 length: 15
CDR3 DNA: TGTGCCAGCAGTCTACGGTGGGGCCTTCCCGGGGAGCTGTTTTTT
CDR3 protein: CASSLRWGLPGELFF

clone size: once
D gene: TRBD2
V gene: TRBV7-2
J gene: TRBJ2-7
CDR3 length: 17
CDR3 DNA: TGTGCCAGCAGCTTAGTCAGCGGGGGGCGAGGTACCCACGAGCAGTACTTC
CDR3 protein: CASSLVSGGRGTHEQYF

clone size: .
D gene: .
V gene: TRBV30
J gene: TRBJ1-5
CDR3 length: 16
CDR3 DNA: TGTGCCTGGAGTGTAATCCCCTTACAGGGAGGTCAGCCCCAACATTTT
CDR3 protein: CAWSVIPLQGGQPQHF

clone size: few
D gene: .
V gene: TRBV5-1
J gene: TRBJ1-1
CDR3 length: 13
CDR3 DNA: TGCGCCAGCAGCCAAAACGGGAATTCTGAAGCTTTCTTT
CDR3 protein: CASSQNGNSEAFF

clone size: .
D gene: .
V gene: TRBV2
J gene: TRBJ2-1
CDR3 length: 11
CDR3 DNA: TGTGCCAGCCGACTAGAACATGAACAGTTCTTC
CDR3 protein: CASRLEHEQFF

clone size: .
D gene: TRBD1
V gene: TRBV4-2
J gene: TRBJ1-1
CDR3 length: 15
CDR3 DNA: TGTGCCAGCAGCCAAGGGGACAGGGAGAGCACTGAAGCTTTCTTT
CDR3 protein: CASSQGDRESTEAFF

clone size: .
D gene: .
V gene: TRBV7-7
J gene: TRBJ1-5
CDR3 length: 15
CDR3 DNA: TGTGCTAGCAGCTTAGAGTTGAGGGGGAATCAGCCCCAGCATTTT
CDR3 protein: CASSLELRGNQPQHF

clone size: .
D gene: .
V gene: TRBV5-1
J gene: TRBJ2-5
CDR3 length: 15
CDR3 DNA: TGCGCCAGCAGCTTGGGACAGGACGGCCAAGAGACCCAGTACTTC
CDR3 protein: CASSLGQDGQETQYF

clone size: .
D gene: .
V gene: TRBV18
J gene: TRBJ1-1
CDR3 length: 15
CDR3 DNA: TGTGCCAGCTCACCACAAACGCCCGACTTGACTGAAGCTTTCTTT
CDR3 protein: CASSPQTPDLTEAFF

clone size: .
D gene: TRBD1
V gene: TRBV29-1
J gene: TRBJ2-7
CDR3 length: 14
CDR3 DNA: TGCATATCCCGCTTGAGGGCAGGGGGCTACGAGCAGTACTTC
CDR3 protein: CISRLRAGGYEQYF

clone size: .
D gene: .
V gene: TRBV12-5
J gene: TRBJ2-2
CDR3 length: 13
CDR3 DNA: TGTGCTAGTGGTTTGGCAGATTACGGGGAGCTGTTTTTT
CDR3 protein: CASGLADYGELFF

clone size: .
D gene: TRBD2
V gene: TRBV5-1
J gene: TRBJ2-2
CDR3 length: 17
CDR3 DNA: TGCGCCAGCAGCTTTAACCCTAGCGGGGGAAACACCGGGGAGCTGTTTTTT
CDR3 protein: CASSFNPSGGNTGELFF

clone size: .
D gene: TRBD2
V gene: TRBV2
J gene: TRBJ2-7
CDR3 length: 13
CDR3 DNA: TGTGCCAGCAGTGATTGGGGGACTACCGAGCAGTACTTC
CDR3 protein: CASSDWGTTEQYF

clone size: .
D gene: .
V gene: TRBV6-5
J gene: TRBJ1-2
CDR3 length: 14
CDR3 DNA: TGTGCCAGCAGTTACTCGAATGTGGGAGGTGGCTACACCTTC
CDR3 protein: CASSYSNVGGGYTF

clone size: .
D gene: TRBD1
V gene: TRBV6-5
J gene: TRBJ1-2
CDR3 length: 13
CDR3 DNA: TGTGCCAGCACCCAGGACAGGGTGGTTGGCTACACCTTC
CDR3 protein: CASTQDRVVGYTF

clone size: few
D gene: .
V gene: TRBV4-1
J gene: TRBJ1-2
CDR3 length: 16
CDR3 DNA: TGCGCCAGCAGCCGCACGTACAGGGAGGGTGACTATGGCTACACCTTC
CDR3 protein: CASSRTYREGDYGYTF

clone size: .
D gene: TRBD1
V gene: TRBV11-2
J gene: TRBJ2-5
CDR3 length: 15
CDR3 DNA: TGTGCCAGCAGCTCGTACGGACAGGGTAAAGAGACCCAGTACTTC
CDR3 protein: CASSSYGQGKETQYF

clone size: .
D gene: TRBD1
V gene: TRBV6-1
J gene: TRBJ1-4
CDR3 length: 15
CDR3 DNA: TGTGCCAGCCGGGACAGGGGGTACGTTGGAGAAAAACTGTTTTTT
CDR3 protein: CASRDRGYVGEKLFF

clone size: few
D gene: .
V gene: TRBV7-8
J gene: TRBJ1-6
CDR3 length: 14
CDR3 DNA: TGTGCCAGCAGCTTAGAGGCAGAAAATTCACCCCTCCACTTT
CDR3 protein: CASSLEAENSPLHF

clone size: .
D gene: .
V gene: TRBV6-5
J gene: TRBJ2-7
CDR3 length: 14
CDR3 DNA: TGTGCCAGCAGTTATGAACAGGACTCGCACGAGCAGTACTTC
CDR3 protein: CASSYEQDSHEQYF

clone size: .
D gene: .
V gene: TRBV5-4
J gene: TRBJ1-6
CDR3 length: 15
CDR3 DNA: TGTGCCAGCAGCTTCATGGGGCGGACGAATTCACCCCTCCACTTT
CDR3 protein: CASSFMGRTNSPLHF

clone size: .
D gene: .
V gene: TRBV6-4
J gene: TRBJ2-6
CDR3 length: 18
CDR3 DNA: TGTGCCAGCAGTGACGGTTTCAGGGGAAGCTCTGGGGCCAACGTCCTGACTTTC
CDR3 protein: CASSDGFRGSSGANVLTF

clone size: .
D gene: .
V gene: TRBV29-1
J gene: TRBJ2-1
CDR3 length: 14
CDR3 DNA: TGCAGCGTTGAAGTCCGGATCGGAGTGAGTGAGCAGTTCTTC
CDR3 protein: CSVEVRIGVSEQFF

clone size: .
D gene: TRBD2
V gene: TRBV7-3
J gene: TRBJ2-3
CDR3 length: 14
CDR3 DNA: TGTGCCAGCAGCCCCGGGACTACCACAGATACGCAGTATTTT
CDR3 protein: CASSPGTTTDTQYF

clone size: .
D gene: TRBD1
V gene: TRBV9
J gene: TRBJ2-3
CDR3 length: 17
CDR3 DNA: TGTGCCAGCAGCAATTTATTTGGGGACAGGGCGTCGGATACGCAGTATTTT
CDR3 protein: CASSNLFGDRASDTQYF

clone size: .
D gene: .
V gene: TRBV7-2
J gene: TRBJ1-5
CDR3 length: 14
CDR3 DNA: TGTGCCAGCAGCTCTCCCGGTGGCTATCAGCCCCAGCATTTT
CDR3 protein: CASSSPGGYQPQHF

clone size: .
D gene: .
V gene: TRBV11-3
J gene: TRBJ1-3
CDR3 length: 16
CDR3 DNA: TGTGCCAGCAGCTTCGGGTCTATGACGTCGGGAAACACCATATATTTT
CDR3 protein: CASSFGSMTSGNTIYF

clone size: .
D gene: TRBD1
V gene: TRBV7-2
J gene: TRBJ1-2
CDR3 length: 16
CDR3 DNA: TGTGCCAGCAGCCCGCCCGGGACAGGGCGAAACTATGGCTACACCTTC
CDR3 protein: CASSPPGTGRNYGYTF

clone size: .
D gene: TRBD1
V gene: TRBV6-1
J gene: TRBJ1-1
CDR3 length: 15
CDR3 DNA: TGTGCCAGCACCTGGACAGGGATCGGGGACACTGAAGCTTTCTTT
CDR3 protein: CASTWTGIGDTEAFF

clone size: .
D gene: .
V gene: TRBV5-5
J gene: TRBJ2-1
CDR3 length: 15
CDR3 DNA: TGTGCCACCATGACATGGGGGAGCTCCTACAATGAGCAGTTCTTC
CDR3 protein: CATMTWGSSYNEQFF

clone size: .
D gene: .
V gene: TRBV5-1
J gene: TRBJ1-4
CDR3 length: 15
CDR3 DNA: TGCGCCAGCTCTCCCACGGGGGAATATAATGAAAAACTGTTTTTT
CDR3 protein: CASSPTGEYNEKLFF

clone size: once
D gene: .
V gene: TRBV10-3
J gene: TRBJ2-7
CDR3 length: 13
CDR3 DNA: TGTGCCATCAGTGAGTCGCAGGGCCCCGAGCAGTACTTC
CDR3 protein: CAISESQGPEQYF

clone size: .
D gene: TRBD1
V gene: TRBV6-1
J gene: TRBJ1-5
CDR3 length: 14
CDR3 DNA: TGTGCCAGCAGTCTAGACAGGGGCGGTCAGCCCCAGCATTTT
CDR3 protein: CASSLDRGGQPQHF

clone size: .
D gene: .
V gene: TRBV19
J gene: TRBJ2-2
CDR3 length: 16
CDR3 DNA: TGTGCCAGTAGTATGAGGGGAGGTTTGAACACCGGGGAGCTGTTTTTT
CDR3 protein: CASSMRGGLNTGELFF

clone size: .
D gene: TRBD1
V gene: TRBV9
J gene: TRBJ2-1
CDR3 length: 15
CDR3 DNA: TGTGCCAGCAGCCCCCACCGGGACAGTCAAGTTGAGCAGTTCTTC
CDR3 protein: CASSPHRDSQVEQFF

clone size: .
D gene: .
V gene: TRBV9
J gene: TRBJ2-1
CDR3 length: 15
CDR3 DNA: TGTGCCAGCAGCGTAGGTCCAGGGGCCCGCGATGAGCAGTTCTTC
CDR3 protein: CASSVGPGARDEQFF

clone size: .
D gene: TRBD2
V gene: TRBV11-2
J gene: TRBJ2-7
CDR3 length: 12
CDR3 DNA: TGTGCCAGCAGCACCACTAGCGGCGAGCAGTACTTC
CDR3 protein: CASSTTSGEQYF

clone size: .
D gene: TRBD1
V gene: TRBV5-1
J gene: TRBJ1-3
CDR3 length: 15
CDR3 DNA: TGCGCCAGCAGCTGGGGACAGAGCTCTGGAAACACCATATATTTT
CDR3 protein: CASSWGQSSGNTIYF

clone size: few
D gene: .
V gene: TRBV2
J gene: TRBJ2-1
CDR3 length: 15
CDR3 DNA: TGTGCCAGCAGGGACCAACTGAGCTCCTACAATGAGCAGTTCTTC
CDR3 protein: CASRDQLSSYNEQFF

clone size: .
D gene: .
V gene: TRBV7-3
J gene: TRBJ2-5
CDR3 length: 16
CDR3 DNA: TGTGCCAGCAGCTTCCGGGGCAGGGCCGGGGGAGAGACCCAGTACTTC
CDR3 protein: CASSFRGRAGGETQYF

clone size: .
D gene: .
V gene: TRBV7-2
J gene: TRBJ1-6
CDR3 length: 15
CDR3 DNA: TGTGCCAGCAGCTTCTTTCAGGGGCCAAATTCACCCCTCCACTTT
CDR3 protein: CASSFFQGPNSPLHF

clone size: .
D gene: .
V gene: TRBV19
J gene: TRBJ1-1
CDR3 length: 13
CDR3 DNA: TGTGCCAGTAGTATAGAACGGTGGACTGAAGCTTTCTTT
CDR3 protein: CASSIERWTEAFF

clone size: .
D gene: .
V gene: TRBV27
J gene: TRBJ1-3
CDR3 length: 19
CDR3 DNA: TGTGCCAGCAGTTTATCGAGGGCAGGGGAGCCCTCCACCGGAAACACCATATATTTT
CDR3 protein: CASSLSRAGEPSTGNTIYF

clone size: once
D gene: TRBD1
V gene: TRBV19
J gene: TRBJ1-2
CDR3 length: 17
CDR3 DNA: TGTGCCAGTAGTATCGACCTCGGGACAGGAGGTTCCTATGGCTACACCTTC
CDR3 protein: CASSIDLGTGGSYGYTF

clone size: few
D gene: .
V gene: TRBV5-1
J gene: TRBJ2-7
CDR3 length: 16
CDR3 DNA: TGCGCCAGCAGAGGGGGGGTAGGCCAGGGCGCACACGAGCAGTACTTC
CDR3 protein: CASRGGVGQGAHEQYF

clone size: .
D gene: .
V gene: TRBV6-5
J gene: TRBJ1-1
CDR3 length: 14
CDR3 DNA: TGTGCCAGCAGTTTCGACACGGTGGGCACTGAAGCTTTCTTT
CDR3 protein: CASSFDTVGTEAFF

clone size: .
D gene: .
V gene: TRBV19
J gene: TRBJ2-5
CDR3 length: 13
CDR3 DNA: TGTGCCAGTAGTATAGTAAAGGGAGAGACCCAGTACTTC
CDR3 protein: CASSIVKGETQYF

clone size: .
D gene: TRBD1
V gene: TRBV6-1
J gene: TRBJ2-7
CDR3 length: 14
CDR3 DNA: TGTGCCAGCAGTGAAGCCGACAGGGACTACGAGCAGTACTTC
CDR3 protein: CASSEADRDYEQYF